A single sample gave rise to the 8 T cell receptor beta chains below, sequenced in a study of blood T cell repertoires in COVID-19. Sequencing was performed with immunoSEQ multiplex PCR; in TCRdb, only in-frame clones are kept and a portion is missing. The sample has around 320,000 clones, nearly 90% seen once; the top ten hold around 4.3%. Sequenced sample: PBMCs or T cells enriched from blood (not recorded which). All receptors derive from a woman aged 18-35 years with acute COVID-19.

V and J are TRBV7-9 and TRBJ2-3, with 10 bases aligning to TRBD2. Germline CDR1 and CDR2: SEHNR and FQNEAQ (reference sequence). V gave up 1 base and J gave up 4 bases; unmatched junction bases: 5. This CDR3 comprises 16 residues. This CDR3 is CASSLGLAGEADTQYF. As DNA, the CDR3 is TGTGCCAGCAGCTTAGGGCTAGCGGGAGAGGCAGATACGCAGTATTTT. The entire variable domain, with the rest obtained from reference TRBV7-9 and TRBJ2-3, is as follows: DTGVSQNPRHKITKRGQNVTFRCDPISEHNRLYWYRQTLGQGPEFLTYFQNEAQLEKSRLLSDRFSAERPKGSFSTLEIQRTEQGDSAMYLCASSLGLAGEADTQYFGPGTRLTVL.

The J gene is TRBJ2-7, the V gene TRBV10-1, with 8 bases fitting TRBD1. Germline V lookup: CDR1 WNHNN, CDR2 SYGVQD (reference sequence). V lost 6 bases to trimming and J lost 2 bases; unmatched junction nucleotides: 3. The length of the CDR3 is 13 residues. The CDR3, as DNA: TGCGCCAGCAGCCCGGGACAGGCCTACGAGCAGTACTTC. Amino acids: CASSPGQAYEQYF.

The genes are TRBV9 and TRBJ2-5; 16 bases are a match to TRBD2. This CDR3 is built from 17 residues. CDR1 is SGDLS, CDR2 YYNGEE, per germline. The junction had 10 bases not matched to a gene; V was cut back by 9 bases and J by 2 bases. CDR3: CAINGTSGREGQETQYF. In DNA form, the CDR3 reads TGTGCCATTAACGGGACTAGCGGGAGGGAAGGGCAAGAGACCCAGTACTTC.

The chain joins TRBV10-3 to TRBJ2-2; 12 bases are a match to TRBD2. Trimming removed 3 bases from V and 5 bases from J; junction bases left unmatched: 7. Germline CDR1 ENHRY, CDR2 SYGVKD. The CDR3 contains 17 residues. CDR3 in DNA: TGTGCCATCAGTGAACAGACTAGCGGGAGACTGACCGGGGAGCTGTTTTTT. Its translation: CAISEQTSGRLTGELFF.

CDR3 DNA sequence: TGTGCCAGTGACAGCCGTAGCAATCAGCCCCAGCATTTT. Amino acids: CASDSRSNQPQHF. The V call is TRBV6-6, the J call TRBJ1-5; D is possibly TRBD1 (5 bases). Germline-derived CDR1 and CDR2 are MNHNY and SVGAGI (reference sequence). The V and J ends lost 9 bases and 0 bases respectively, with 9 bases between them. The CDR3 totals 13 residues.

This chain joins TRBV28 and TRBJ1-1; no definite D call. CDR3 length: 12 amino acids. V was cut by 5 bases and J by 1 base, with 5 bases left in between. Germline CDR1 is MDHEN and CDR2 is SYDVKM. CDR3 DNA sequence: TGTGCCAGCAGTCAGGCGAACACTGAAGCTTTCTTT. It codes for CASSQANTEAFF.

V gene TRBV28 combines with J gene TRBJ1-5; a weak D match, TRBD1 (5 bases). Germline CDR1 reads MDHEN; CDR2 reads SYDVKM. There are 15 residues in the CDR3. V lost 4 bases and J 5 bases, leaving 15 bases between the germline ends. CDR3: CASSYIGGWHQPQHF. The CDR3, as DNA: TGTGCCAGCAGTTATATCGGGGGATGGCATCAGCCCCAGCATTTT.

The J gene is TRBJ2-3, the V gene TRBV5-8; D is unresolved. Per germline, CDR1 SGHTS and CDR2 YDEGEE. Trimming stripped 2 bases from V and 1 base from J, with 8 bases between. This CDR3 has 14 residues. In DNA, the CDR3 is TGTGCCAGCAGCTTCTGGGCAGGCACAGATACGCAGTATTTT. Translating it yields CASSFWAGTDTQYF.